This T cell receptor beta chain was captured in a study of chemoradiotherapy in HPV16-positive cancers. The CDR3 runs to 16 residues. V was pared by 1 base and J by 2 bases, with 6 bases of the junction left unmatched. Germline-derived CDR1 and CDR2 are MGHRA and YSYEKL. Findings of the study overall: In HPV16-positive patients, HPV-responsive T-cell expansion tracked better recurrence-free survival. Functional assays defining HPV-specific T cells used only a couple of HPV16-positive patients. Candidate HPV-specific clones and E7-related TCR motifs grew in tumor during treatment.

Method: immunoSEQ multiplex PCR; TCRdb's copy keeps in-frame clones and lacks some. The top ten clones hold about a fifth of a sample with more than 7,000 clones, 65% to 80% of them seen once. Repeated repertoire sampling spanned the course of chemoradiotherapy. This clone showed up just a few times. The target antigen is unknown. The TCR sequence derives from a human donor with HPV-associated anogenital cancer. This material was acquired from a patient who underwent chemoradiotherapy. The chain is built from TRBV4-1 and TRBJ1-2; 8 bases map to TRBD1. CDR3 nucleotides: TGCGCCAGCAGCCAAGTTTCGACAGGGGCAAACTATGGCTACACCTTC. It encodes CASSQVSTGANYGYTF.